This TCR beta chain came from a study of T cells in Graves' hyperthyroidism and ophthalmopathy. RNA transcripts gave rise to amplified TCR beta CDR3 regions. TCR CDR3 underwent first-round RT-PCR with the HTBI primer set. One entry per CDR3 protein results from TCRdb running MiXCR on the multiplex PCR reads. This sample yields approximately 560,000 distinct CDR3 sequences, of which 46% are seen a single time; just over 8% belongs to the top ten. The CDR3 is 15 residues long. CDR1 is MGHDK, CDR2 SYGVNS, per germline. V lost 5 bases to trimming and J lost 7 bases, with 20 bases between them. The sample taken for sequencing was peripheral blood or thyroid tissue (not recorded which). This chain links TRBV25-1 with TRBJ1-2, with D perhaps TRBD1 (5 bases). The receptor was isolated from a woman younger than 30 with Graves' hyperthyroidism. The CDR3 loop is CASSPRATGLAGYTF. The CDR3 DNA is TGTGCCAGCAGTCCCCGGGCCACAGGCCTAGCTGGCTACACCTTC.